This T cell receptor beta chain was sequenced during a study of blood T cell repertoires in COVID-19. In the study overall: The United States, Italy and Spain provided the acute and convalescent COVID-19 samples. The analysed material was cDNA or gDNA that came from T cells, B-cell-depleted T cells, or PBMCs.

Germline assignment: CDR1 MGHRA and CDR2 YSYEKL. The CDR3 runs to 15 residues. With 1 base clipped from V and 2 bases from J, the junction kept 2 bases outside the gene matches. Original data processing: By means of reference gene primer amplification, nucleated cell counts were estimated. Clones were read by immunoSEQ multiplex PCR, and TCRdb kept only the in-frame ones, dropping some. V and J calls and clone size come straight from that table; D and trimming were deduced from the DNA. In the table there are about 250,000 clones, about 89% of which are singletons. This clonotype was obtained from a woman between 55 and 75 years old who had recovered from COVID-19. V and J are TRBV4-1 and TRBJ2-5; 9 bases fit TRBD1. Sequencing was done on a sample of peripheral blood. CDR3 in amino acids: CASSQADRGQETQYF. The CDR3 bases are TGCGCCAGCAGCCAAGCGGACAGGGGTCAAGAGACCCAGTACTTC.